These T cell receptor beta chains were read from a single sample in a study of T cell changes during pregnancy in multiple sclerosis. Clones were sequenced by immunoSEQ multiplex PCR, and TCRdb holds only the in-frame ones, with some missing. The repertoire holds approximately 30,000 clones, with more than 85% as singletons. Sample: CD4+ T cells from peripheral blood mononuclear cells, taken after pregnancy. These receptors came from a female donor with multiple sclerosis, enrolled in a pregnancy study. CDR3s include the opening cysteine and the closing phenylalanine or tryptophan. D genes are given only for firm matches.

cdr3_length: 13; j_call: TRBJ1-2; d_call: .; v_call: TRBV2; cdr3_aa: CASSVVQGHGYTF
cdr3_length: 16; j_call: TRBJ1-6; d_call: .; v_call: TRBV11-2; cdr3_aa: CASSPATGGAPSPLHF
cdr3_length: 14; j_call: TRBJ2-5; d_call: TRBD2; v_call: TRBV4-3; cdr3_aa: CASSQGGRGETQYF
cdr3_length: 16; j_call: TRBJ2-3; d_call: TRBD1; v_call: TRBV5-6; cdr3_aa: CASSQRQGWSTDTQYF
cdr3_length: 14; j_call: TRBJ1-2; d_call: TRBD1; v_call: TRBV7-2; cdr3_aa: CASRAGTGDYGYTF
cdr3_length: 14; j_call: TRBJ1-1; d_call: .; v_call: TRBV5-1; cdr3_aa: CASSKTGTPPEAFF
cdr3_length: 13; j_call: TRBJ2-2; d_call: .; v_call: TRBV7-8; cdr3_aa: CASSSSGWGELFF
cdr3_length: 15; j_call: TRBJ2-4; d_call: .; v_call: TRBV19; cdr3_aa: CASSIRGSGKNIQYF
cdr3_length: 15; j_call: TRBJ1-1; d_call: .; v_call: TRBV6-1; cdr3_aa: CASSEAWNSLTEAFF
cdr3_length: 13; j_call: TRBJ2-7; d_call: TRBD1; v_call: TRBV11-2; cdr3_aa: CASSPQGAYEQYF
cdr3_length: 15; j_call: TRBJ2-1; d_call: .; v_call: TRBV7-2; cdr3_aa: CASSSRQGGYNEQFF
cdr3_length: 15; j_call: TRBJ1-2; d_call: .; v_call: TRBV19; cdr3_aa: CASSIDLYSFYGYTF
cdr3_length: 13; j_call: TRBJ1-2; d_call: .; v_call: TRBV29-1; cdr3_aa: CSVEVGPNYGYTF
cdr3_length: 16; j_call: TRBJ1-1; d_call: .; v_call: TRBV7-6; cdr3_aa: CASSLAAGDGNTEAFF
cdr3_length: 14; j_call: TRBJ1-6; d_call: .; v_call: TRBV6-5; cdr3_aa: CASRVRDTDSPLHF
cdr3_length: 12; j_call: TRBJ1-5; d_call: .; v_call: TRBV19; cdr3_aa: CASSYSNQPQHF
cdr3_length: 14; j_call: TRBJ1-2; d_call: .; v_call: TRBV7-9; cdr3_aa: CASSLGGTYYGYTF
cdr3_length: 14; j_call: TRBJ1-2; d_call: TRBD1; v_call: TRBV5-1; cdr3_aa: CASSIGQVSYGYTF
cdr3_length: 14; j_call: TRBJ1-5; d_call: .; v_call: TRBV30; cdr3_aa: CAWSMPGGNQPQHF
cdr3_length: 16; j_call: TRBJ2-5; d_call: .; v_call: TRBV6-4; cdr3_aa: CASSEMTAEREETQYF
cdr3_length: 14; j_call: TRBJ2-1; d_call: TRBD2; v_call: TRBV10-1; cdr3_aa: CASKNSGGGASQFF
cdr3_length: 11; j_call: TRBJ1-1; d_call: .; v_call: TRBV20-1; cdr3_aa: CSASFQGEAFF
cdr3_length: 12; j_call: TRBJ1-2; d_call: .; v_call: TRBV19; cdr3_aa: CASLGAPYGYTF
cdr3_length: 12; j_call: TRBJ1-2; d_call: .; v_call: TRBV14; cdr3_aa: CASSPRLGGYTF
cdr3_length: 14; j_call: TRBJ2-7; d_call: TRBD1; v_call: TRBV29-1; cdr3_aa: CSVEPNRGSGEQYF
cdr3_length: 15; j_call: TRBJ1-1; d_call: TRBD1; v_call: TRBV7-2; cdr3_aa: CASSLAGQGWTEAFF
cdr3_length: 18; j_call: TRBJ2-6; d_call: .; v_call: TRBV4-3; cdr3_aa: CASSQDRQGSSGANVLTF
cdr3_length: 15; j_call: TRBJ1-4; d_call: .; v_call: TRBV6-1; cdr3_aa: CARGSIGGASEKLFF
cdr3_length: 15; j_call: TRBJ2-1; d_call: TRBD2; v_call: TRBV6-4; cdr3_aa: CASRPKRDSYNEQFF
cdr3_length: 18; j_call: TRBJ2-3; d_call: .; v_call: TRBV2; cdr3_aa: CASIPYSGLTLLTDTQYF
cdr3_length: 12; j_call: TRBJ1-1; d_call: .; v_call: TRBV27; cdr3_aa: CASSFSGQEAFF
cdr3_length: 16; j_call: TRBJ2-3; d_call: .; v_call: TRBV7-2; cdr3_aa: CASSLEVGAPTDTQYF
cdr3_length: 13; j_call: TRBJ1-5; d_call: .; v_call: TRBV9; cdr3_aa: CASSAFQNQPQHF
cdr3_length: 15; j_call: TRBJ1-1; d_call: .; v_call: TRBV5-1; cdr3_aa: CASSLAPGRTDEAFF
cdr3_length: 17; j_call: TRBJ2-7; d_call: TRBD2; v_call: TRBV25-1; cdr3_aa: CASSEGLADPFTYEQYF
cdr3_length: 17; j_call: TRBJ1-5; d_call: TRBD1; v_call: TRBV7-2; cdr3_aa: CASSLVGGRPRDQPQHF
cdr3_length: 15; j_call: TRBJ1-2; d_call: TRBD1; v_call: TRBV4-1; cdr3_aa: CASSQDGQGRNGYTF
cdr3_length: 15; j_call: TRBJ1-5; d_call: .; v_call: TRBV5-5; cdr3_aa: CASSFGQTLNQPQHF
cdr3_length: 18; j_call: TRBJ1-1; d_call: TRBD1; v_call: TRBV10-3; cdr3_aa: CAISQPDRGLLMNTEAFF
cdr3_length: 11; j_call: TRBJ2-7; d_call: .; v_call: TRBV6-5; cdr3_aa: CASRQHYEQYF
cdr3_length: 14; j_call: TRBJ1-4; d_call: .; v_call: TRBV19; cdr3_aa: CASSGSRGWEKLFF
cdr3_length: 14; j_call: TRBJ1-2; d_call: TRBD1; v_call: TRBV2; cdr3_aa: CASRGTGTVYGYTF
cdr3_length: 13; j_call: TRBJ2-7; d_call: TRBD1; v_call: TRBV6-5; cdr3_aa: CASSYRTGWEQYF
cdr3_length: 15; j_call: TRBJ1-1; d_call: TRBD1; v_call: TRBV18; cdr3_aa: CASSPFGQGNTEAFF
cdr3_length: 15; j_call: TRBJ2-7; d_call: TRBD2; v_call: TRBV6-5; cdr3_aa: CASSYIAGRTYEQYF
cdr3_length: 15; j_call: TRBJ2-7; d_call: .; v_call: TRBV4-1; cdr3_aa: CASSQSPSDSYEQYF